These T cell receptor beta chains were read from a single sample in a study of T-cell memory formation after mild COVID-19. TCRdb redid the calling of the 5' RACE reads with MiXCR, one entry per CDR3 protein. In the table there are approximately 60,000 distinct CDR3 sequences, more than 8% of which are singletons. The sequencing sample was made of PBMCs or a T cell subset sorted from them (not recorded which). These receptors were taken from a man younger than 35 who had mild COVID-19 (a few samples of this study predate the infection). Cell type and time point are not known. Both conserved end residues are part of each CDR3. Rows give clone size only sometimes, using once, few, many, or a class for an expanded clone.

V gene	J gene	clone size	CDR3 protein
TRBV3-1	TRBJ1-1	few	CASSPSEAGGYTEAFF
TRBV20-1	TRBJ2-5	few	CSALRAPQETQYF
TRBV5-8	TRBJ2-3	.	CASSFPPVDTQYF
TRBV3-1	TRBJ2-4	few	CASSPRGHIQYF
TRBV5-1	TRBJ1-2	.	CASSPRSGGSGYTF
TRBV28	TRBJ2-5	few	CASSLITARETQYF
TRBV7-2	TRBJ2-1	many	CASSPPEGYNEQFF
TRBV6-2/TRBV6-3	TRBJ2-5	once	CASSYPGETQYF
TRBV4-1	TRBJ2-5	.	CASSQDVRGAWETQYF
TRBV7-2	TRBJ2-4	many	CASSLRGTGNIQYF
TRBV28	TRBJ2-7	.	CASEGQGYEQYF
TRBV30	TRBJ2-7	many	CAWSRGFEQYF
TRBV19	TRBJ2-1	.	CASSLGLACFF
TRBV5-6	TRBJ2-5	few	CASSFGDGETQYF
TRBV10-1	TRBJ2-2	few	CASKGENTGELFF
TRBV3-1	TRBJ2-1	few	CASSQRGAPDNEQFF
TRBV9	TRBJ2-3	few	CASSPLAGLGDTQYF
TRBV10-1	TRBJ2-1	.	CASSAQVSYNEQFF
TRBV20-1	TRBJ1-2	.	CSADGRLEDYTF
TRBV28	TRBJ2-3	many	CASRLTRAQDTQYF
TRBV4-3	TRBJ2-3	few	CASSRKGGALNTDTQYF
TRBV11-2	TRBJ2-2	few	CASSTIPRRRQGGNTGELFF
TRBV4-3	TRBJ2-5	.	CASSQSPSRSETQYF
TRBV6-5	TRBJ2-5	many	CASSRYRGLGYQETQYF
TRBV12-3/TRBV12-4	TRBJ2-4	few	CASSLGGDAKNIQYF
TRBV20-1	TRBJ2-7	few	CSARDEGISHEQYF
TRBV6-2/TRBV6-3	TRBJ2-1	.	CASRQGGGEQFF
TRBV15	TRBJ2-5	.	CATSTQIRGGLETQYF
TRBV6-6	TRBJ2-1	.	CASSWNNEQFF
TRBV6-2/TRBV6-3	TRBJ2-7	.	CASRQTSGLAYEQYF
TRBV29-1	TRBJ2-7	many	CSVDRQGEGEQYF
TRBV28	TRBJ1-6	.	CASREGGGASPLHF
TRBV7-6	TRBJ2-3	many	CASSLGLGVADTQYF
TRBV5-1	TRBJ2-3	many	CASSLVPRDTQYF
TRBV4-3	TRBJ2-7	few	CASSQAIRGSSYEQYF
TRBV4-2	TRBJ2-3	few	CASSQAPSSGAGDTQYF
TRBV11-2	TRBJ2-5	few	CASSLARTGRKETQYF
TRBV5-1	TRBJ2-1	many	CASRVGLAGDEQFF
TRBV4-1	TRBJ2-7	.	CASSPRLFSYEQYF
TRBV11-3	TRBJ2-3	.	CASSLHQAGPTDTQYF
TRBV19	TRBJ2-1	few	CASSIGGGAYREQFF
TRBV12-3/TRBV12-4	TRBJ1-1	.	CASSSHSGYTEAFF
TRBV5-4	TRBJ1-3	.	CASSGGGPADGNTIYF
TRBV27	TRBJ1-1	.	CASSPGGRGILFHTEAFF
TRBV12-3/TRBV12-4	TRBJ2-3	.	CASRPGQGVDTQYF
TRBV5-1	TRBJ2-5	medium-sized	CASSFSASGAETQYF
TRBV5-1	TRBJ1-6	.	CASSFTGGGGAGNSPLHF
TRBV6-6	TRBJ2-4	.	CASTDWVGAKNIQYF
TRBV5-1	TRBJ2-2	few	CASSLAGTDYTGELFF
TRBV11-2	TRBJ2-2	.	CASSYPPQELFF
TRBV29-1	TRBJ1-2	few	CSVTGGADGYTF